A single sample is the source of the 7 T cell receptor beta chains below, sequenced in a study of shared clonotypes between healthy human individuals. Repertoires were generated with immunoSEQ multiplex PCR, while TCRdb's copy carries only in-frame clones and drops some. The profile shows roughly 1 million clones, approximately 72% of them singletons. Source material: memory CD4+ T cells sorted from blood. This sample's subset: CD45RA-negative fraction. These receptors came from a man between 18 and 29 years old in good health.

The genes are TRBV4-3 and TRBJ2-7; 7 positions agree with TRBD2. V trimming: 1 base; J trimming: 6 bases; junction bases outside the gene matches: 12. The length of the CDR3 is 16 residues. The germline CDR1 and CDR2 sequences are LGHNA and YSLEER. The DNA of the CDR3 is TGCGCCAGCAGCCAAGGGTACGGGAGGCCGATTCCCGAGCAGTACTTC. Encoded protein: CASSQGYGRPIPEQYF.

The CDR3 sequence is CASSLSPAIVDTQYF. Written as DNA, the CDR3 is TGTGCCAGCAGTTTATCTCCAGCAATTGTTGATACGCAGTATTTT. This sequence joins TRBV27 and TRBJ2-3; the D is unclear. CDR1 and CDR2 from the germline V gene are MNHEY and SMNVEV (reference sequence). Trimming pared 0 bases from V and 6 bases from J, leaving 13 bases between. This CDR3 is 15 amino acids long.

The chain is built from TRBV29-1 and TRBJ2-5; D uncertain. The J call may be mistaken, given a closer DNA end match to TRBJ2-7. The CDR3 spans 11 residues. Per germline, CDR1 SQVTM and CDR2 ANQGSEA. CDR3 in amino acids: CSVVQTYEQYF. The CDR3, as DNA: TGCAGCGTTGTCCAGACCTACGAGCAGTACTTC.

This clone was recorded only once. The rearrangement uses TRBV29-1 and TRBJ2-3; D gene unclear. V lost 7 bases and J 6 bases, leaving 8 bases between the germline ends. Germline V lookup: CDR1 SQVTM, CDR2 ANQGSEA. The CDR3 totals 10 residues. The CDR3 bases are TGCAGCGGAGGTGTGGATACGCAGTATTTT. Its translation is CSGGVDTQYF.

Here the CDR3 DNA reads TGTGCCAGCAGCCCAAGTCGACTAGCGGGGGCCCCGGAAGGCGGGGAGCTGTTTTTT. It codes for CASSPSRLAGAPEGGELFF. The V and J genes are TRBV11-3 and TRBJ2-2, with 12 bases identical to TRBD2. Germline assignment: CDR1 SGHNT and CDR2 YENEEA. The V segment lost 5 bases and the J segment 7 bases; nucleotides outside the gene matches: 17. The CDR3 loop spans 19 amino acids.

V gene TRBV6-1 combines with J gene TRBJ1-1, with 9 positions matching TRBD1. V shed 3 bases, J shed 10 bases, and the junction held 6 bases outside the gene matches. The germline gives CDR1 MNHNS, CDR2 SASEGT. The CDR3 has 13 amino acids. The CDR3 DNA follows: TGTGCCAGCAGTGACGGACAGGGGATTCGAGCTTTCTTT. This sequence encodes CASSDGQGIRAFF.

In its sample, this clone was seen many times. The chain recombines TRBV5-1 with TRBJ2-1; D is perhaps TRBD2 (6 bases). With 4 bases removed from V and 2 bases from J, the gap between germline ends came to 16 bases. CDR1 and CDR2 (germline): SGHRS, YFSETQ. The CDR3 runs to 16 residues. CDR3 residues: CASSLPRDSTYNEQFF. The CDR3 bases are TGCGCCAGCAGCCTACCGAGGGACTCCACCTACAATGAGCAGTTCTTC.